The present T cell receptor beta chain was sequenced within a study of Ad26.COV2.S vaccination and SARS-CoV-2 variants. Treatment: around 19 received Ad26.COV2.S at low or high dose, single or two shots; several received placebo; per-sample allocation not given. Vaccine and placebo recipients were sampled on day 63 after the first injection. In its sample, this clone was seen many times. Its antigen remains unknown. General study results and limits: It was found that vaccine and placebo recipients had similar non-spike TCR breadth. Higher spike-specific TCR breadth was found in vaccine recipients than in placebo recipients.

The CDR3 runs 12 residues. V was clipped by 5 bases and J by 6 bases, with 12 bases between them. Germline V gene data show CDR1 as SGHNT and CDR2 as YYREEE (reference sequence). Assay: immunoSEQ multiplex PCR; the TCRdb copy retains only in-frame clones and omits some. Among about 320,000 clones listed, around four fifths were seen once. This sequence was found in a person between 18 and 60 years old who received the Ad26.COV2.S COVID-19 vaccine or a placebo. V and J are TRBV5-4 and TRBJ2-7, with a possible D match to TRBD2 (6 bases). Sequencing was performed on peripheral blood, taken in a trial of Ad26.COV2.S vaccine versus placebo. CDR3: CASRERGGEQYF. CDR3 coding DNA: TGTGCCAGCAGAGAGAGGGGAGGCGAGCAGTACTTC.